A single sample is the source of the 18 T cell receptor beta chains below, sequenced in a study of metastatic and nonmetastatic thyroid tumors (dated by TCRdb to between 2020 and 2021). The library was built by means of PCR. The sequencing machine was an Illumina HiSeq 4000. TCRdb redid the processing of the public reads, applying fastp at Q25 and MiXCR, and retained in-frame beta chains. This sample holds some 5,000 clones; 17% were observed only once. 15% to 20% of the sample lies in the top ten. None of the patients had been given any treatment before thyroid surgery. Material for sequencing was adjacent normal tissue. These receptors all come from a female donor with papillary thyroid cancer or a benign thyroid nodule (not recorded which). Some clones in this sample may be carry-over from other donors' samples.

This clone was detected ten times or more. The chain employs TRBV5-5 and TRBJ2-2, with TRBD1 matching 9 bases. The ends lost 2 bases at V and 5 bases at J; junction bases unmatched: 7. Looked up from germline, CDR1 is SGHKS and CDR2 is YYEKEE (reference sequence). The length of the CDR3 is 16 residues. The CDR3 DNA reads as TGTGCCAGCAGCTTAAGACAGGGGGTGAGGACCGGGGAGCTGTTTTTT. Amino acid sequence: CASSLRQGVRTGELFF.

This clone showed up just a few times. No conserved phenylalanine or tryptophan ends this CDR3, so it is likely a read error. Because the CDR3's place on the DNA is in doubt, the DNA is left out and the CDR3 is given as listed by TCRdb. The rearrangement joins TRBV28 to TRBJ2-1; the table calls TRBD2, which could not be checked here. CDR1 and CDR2 from the germline V gene are MDHEN and SYDVKM. From its first to its last residue, the CDR3 has 9 amino acids. CDR3 sequence: CASSTRVAG.

This clone is medium-sized. The chain couples TRBV19 to TRBJ1-5; the D gene is possibly TRBD1 (6 bases). Germline CDR1 is LNHDA and CDR2 is SQIVND (reference sequence). The CDR3 sequence is 15 residues long. The germline V and J ends were trimmed by 6 bases and 0 bases, with 12 bases remaining between them. The CDR3 loop reads CASRGLGASNQPQHF. The CDR3 DNA reads as TGTGCCAGTAGAGGTTTGGGGGCTAGCAATCAGCCCCAGCATTTT.

This clone is labeled medium-sized (0.01 to 0.1%). This chain joins TRBV6-1 and TRBJ1-2; no clear D. Germline values: CDR1 MNHNS, CDR2 SASEGT. V dropped 7 bases and J dropped 4 bases, with 16 bases sitting between them. The CDR3 spans 14 residues. CDR3 protein: CASTKGTLGYGYTF. In DNA form, the CDR3 reads TGTGCCAGCACAAAGGGAACGTTAGGCTATGGCTACACCTTC.

This sequence joins TRBV7-2 and TRBJ2-5, with D unresolved. In germline, CDR1 is SGHTA, CDR2 FQGNSA. Trimming pared 6 bases from V and 1 base from J, leaving 15 bases between. This CDR3 comprises 15 residues. As DNA, the CDR3 is TGTGCCAGCAGTTACTCGATGAGCCCCCAAGAGACCCAGTACTTC. It specifies CASSYSMSPQETQYF.

By sample fraction, this clone is medium-sized. Other DNA sequences from this sample encode an identical CDR3 as well. The gene calls are TRBV11-2 and TRBJ1-5; no clear D gene. V lost 4 bases to trimming and J lost 4 bases, with 8 bases between them. Germline assignment: CDR1 SGHAT and CDR2 FQNNGV. The CDR3 covers 13 residues. The CDR3 nucleotides read TGTGCCAGCAGCTCTACAGAGAATCAGCCCCAGCATTTT. Translated: CASSSTENQPQHF.

This clone is medium-sized by share. V and J are TRBV10-3 and TRBJ1-4; no clear D gene. CDR3 length: 15 amino acids. Deletions cut 4 bases from V and 5 bases from J, with 14 bases between. CDR1 is ENHRY and CDR2 is SYGVKD in the germline V gene. The CDR3 DNA is TGTGCCATCAGTGGGACCGGCCCACGGAATGAAAAACTGTTTTTT. As protein: CAISGTGPRNEKLFF.

This clone was picked up many times. The genes are TRBV14 and TRBJ1-3, with D tentatively TRBD1 (5 bases). Trimming cost V 2 bases and J 8 bases, with 13 bases left between them. CDR1 SGHDN and CDR2 FVKESK come from the germline V gene. This CDR3 spans 14 amino acids. CDR3: CASSQSRAGHTIYF. The CDR3 DNA follows: TGTGCCAGCAGCCAAAGCCGAGCAGGGCACACCATATATTTT.

The J gene is TRBJ2-7, the V gene TRBV12-3 or TRBV12-4; 10 bases are shared with TRBD1. The CDR3 loop spans 15 amino acids. The V segment lost 5 bases and the J segment 3 bases; nucleotides outside the gene matches: 7. CDR3 loop: CASSLRTGGVYEQYV. The CDR3 nucleotides read TGTGCCAGCAGTCTGCGGACAGGGGGTGTCTACGAGCAGTACGTC.

This chain connects TRBV5-6 to TRBJ1-6; possibly TRBD1 for D (6 bases). Trimming cost V 4 bases and J 2 bases, with 13 bases left between them. CDR3 length: 16 amino acids. Germline V gives CDR1 SGHDT, CDR2 YYEEEE. The CDR3 DNA sequence: TGTGCCAGCAGCAAATACAGGGTCGCCTATAATTCACCCCTCCACTTT. Translating gives CASSKYRVAYNSPLHF.

This clone came up a few times. The chain joins TRBV7-9 to TRBJ2-5; no clear D gene. The CDR3 is made up of 11 amino acids. Germline V gene lookup returns CDR1 SEHNR and CDR2 FQNEAQ (reference sequence). Trimming cost V 5 bases and J 2 bases, with 3 bases left between them. In nucleotides, the CDR3 is TGTGCCAGCAGCAATCAAGAGACCCAGTACTTC. This sequence encodes CASSNQETQYF. The full variable domain, its missing parts supplied by reference TRBV7-9 and TRBJ2-5, is DTGVSQNPRHKITKRGQNVTFRCDPISEHNRLYWYRQTLGQGPEFLTYFQNEAQLEKSRLLSDRFSAERPKGSFSTLEIQRTEQGDSAMYLCASSNQETQYFGPGTRLLVL.

The sample holds many counts of this clone. A single base separates this from a much larger clone, so it may be a read error. The CDR3 DNA is TGTGCCAGCCTCAGAGACAATGAGCAGTTCTTC. The encoded protein is CASLRDNEQFF. The chain carries TRBV28 and TRBJ2-1; D is unresolved. Germline V lookup: CDR1 MDHEN, CDR2 SYDVKM. The CDR3 length is 11 residues. The germline V and J ends were trimmed by 8 bases and 5 bases, with 7 bases remaining between them. The variable domain in full, with the rest retrieved from reference TRBV28 and TRBJ2-1, is DVKVTQSSRYLVKRTGEKVFLECVQDMDHENMFWYRQDPGLGLRLIYFSYDVKMKEKGDIPEGYSVSREKKERFSLILESASTNQTSMYLCASLRDNEQFFGPGTRLTVL.

As regards this clone: This could be a read error, since a much larger clone is one nucleotide away. Other DNA sequences from this sample encode an identical CDR3 as well. The CDR3 loop is CSARDSSRGSSYNEQFF. In DNA, the CDR3 is TGCAGTGCCAGAGACTCGTCGCGGGGGAGCTCCTACAATGAGCAGTTCTTC. The gene calls are TRBV20-1 and TRBJ2-1, with 7 bases fitting TRBD2. Germline CDR1 reads DFQATT; CDR2 reads SNEGSKA (reference sequence). This CDR3 region has 17 residues.

The V call is TRBV2, the J call TRBJ1-6; a weak D match, TRBD1 (5 bases). V was clipped by 6 bases and J by 2 bases, with 14 bases between them. The CDR3 is 16 amino acids. Germline CDR1 and CDR2: SNHLY and FYNNEI. CDR3 sequence reads: CASRGASGPYNSPLHF. The CDR3 DNA sequence: TGTGCCAGCAGAGGAGCATCGGGGCCCTATAATTCACCCCTCCACTTT.

The CDR3: CASRDVHYEQYF. The CDR3 DNA reads as TGTGCCAGCCGGGACGTCCACTACGAGCAGTACTTC. The V call is TRBV2, the J call TRBJ2-7; TRBD1 or TRBD2 may be the D gene (5 bases each). The CDR3 runs 12 residues. Trimming removed 8 bases from V and 3 bases from J, with 11 bases in between. Germline CDR1 reads SNHLY; CDR2 reads FYNNEI.

The rearrangement uses TRBV20-1 and TRBJ2-7; tentatively, D is TRBD1 (6 bases). The germline V gene has CDR1 DFQATT and CDR2 SNEGSKA (reference sequence). The CDR3 covers 13 residues. V was shortened by 3 bases and J by 2 bases, with 11 bases between the two germline ends. DNA for the CDR3: TGCAGTGCTAGGGGCAGGGACACCTACGAGCAGTACTTC. This codes for CSARGRDTYEQYF.

This clone was recorded a few times. This sequence joins TRBV7-8 and TRBJ2-7; D may correspond to TRBD1 or TRBD2 (5 bases each). The germline V and J ends were trimmed by 2 bases and 5 bases, with 13 bases remaining between them. This CDR3 is built from 14 residues. Germline loops: CDR1 SGHVS, CDR2 FQNEAQ. The CDR3 DNA sequence: TGTGCCAGCAGCTTACTCAGGGACGGTGACGAGCAGTACTTC. Translated, it gives CASSLLRDGDEQYF. The full variable domain, in which reference TRBV7-8 and TRBJ2-7 provide the parts outside the CDR3, is GAGVSQSPRYKVAKRGQDVALRCDPISGHVSLFWYQQALGQGPEFLTYFQNEAQLDKSGLPSDRFFAERPEGSVSTLKIQRTQQEDSAVYLCASSLLRDGDEQYFGPGTRLTVT.

V gene TRBV25-1 combines with J gene TRBJ2-6; possibly TRBD1 or TRBD2 for D (5 bases each). Germline loops: CDR1 MGHDK, CDR2 SYGVNS. V was pared by 11 bases and J by 2 bases, with 25 bases between. The CDR3 runs 18 residues. CDR3 protein: CAGSDSVGGMAGANVLTF. Here the CDR3 DNA reads TGTGCCGGTAGTGATTCGGTTGGGGGAATGGCTGGGGCCAACGTCCTGACTTTC.